This passage covers 15 T cell receptor beta chains from one sample sequenced in a study of blood T cell repertoires in COVID-19 (dated by TCRdb to 2018 to 2021). The library was prepared using the immunoSEQ multiplex PCR assay. Not all clones reach the TCRdb copy of this immuneACCESS table, which keeps in-frame sequences only. Checked studies attribute under half of the gap to unresolved V genes and leave the rest unexplained. Here the sample has about 160,000 clones; approximately 90% occur a single time. The ten largest clones represent about 2% of the sample. Sequences were obtained from peripheral blood. These receptors originate from a man between 18 and 29 years old with acute or convalescent COVID-19.

The chain uses TRBV27 and TRBJ2-7; 7 bases are a match to TRBD1. Germline loops: CDR1 MNHEY, CDR2 SMNVEV (reference sequence). Trimming removed 5 bases from V and 2 bases from J; junction bases left unmatched: 9. CDR3 length: 15 residues. The CDR3 sequence is CASSPTGTATYEQYF. The CDR3 DNA is TGTGCCAGCAGTCCTACCGGGACAGCCACCTACGAGCAGTACTTC.

The CDR3 region is CASSDPGQHYEQYF. The CDR3 coding sequence is TGCGCCAGCAGCGATCCGGGACAGCACTACGAGCAGTACTTC. The chain combines TRBV5-1 with TRBJ2-7; 7 bases line up with TRBD1. This CDR3 comprises 14 residues. The germline V gene has CDR1 SGHRS and CDR2 YFSETQ. V dropped 4 bases and J dropped 3; count of bases not matched to a gene: 7.

V is TRBV6-5 and J is TRBJ1-2; 7 bases map to TRBD1. Per the germline V gene, CDR1 is MNHEY and CDR2 is SVGAGI. The trim removed 6 bases at V and 3 bases at J, leaving 4 bases unmatched. CDR3 size: 13 residues. The CDR3 DNA sequence: TGTGCCAGCAGGCCGGGACAGCACTATGGCTACACCTTC. This codes for CASRPGQHYGYTF.

J is TRBJ2-5 and V is TRBV19; the D gene is possibly TRBD2 (6 bases). Trimming shortened V by 7 bases and J by 4 bases, and 16 bases separated the two germline ends. Germline V lookup: CDR1 LNHDA, CDR2 SQIVND (reference sequence). This CDR3 is built from 14 residues. CDR3: CASKFRGWGETQYF. In DNA, the CDR3 is TGTGCCAGTAAATTTCGGGGGTGGGGAGAGACCCAGTACTTC.

This clone appeared a few times. The chain has TRBV2 and TRBJ2-2; D is unresolved. V lost 4 bases to trimming and J lost 6 bases, with 9 bases between them. This CDR3 comprises 13 residues. Germline V lookup: CDR1 SNHLY, CDR2 FYNNEI. The CDR3 loop is CASSGAQAGELFF. The CDR3 nucleotides read TGTGCCAGCAGTGGGGCCCAGGCCGGGGAGCTGTTTTTT.

The chain carries TRBV19 and TRBJ2-2, with D maybe TRBD1 (6 bases). Trimming cost V 7 bases and J 5 bases, with 11 bases left between them. This CDR3 has 13 residues. Germline CDR1 reads LNHDA; CDR2 reads SQIVND (reference sequence). CDR3 in DNA: TGTGCCAGTACCCCTCAGGGGACCGGGGAGCTGTTTTTT. Its translation is CASTPQGTGELFF.

The chain joins TRBV27 to TRBJ2-1; TRBD1 aligns across 9 bases. This CDR3 has 15 residues. In germline, CDR1 is MNHEY, CDR2 SMNVEV (reference sequence). Germline trimming cut 3 bases from V and 9 bases from J; bases unmatched to any gene: 9. CDR3 in amino acids: CASSFRGTGSGEQFF. The CDR3 DNA reads as TGTGCCAGCAGTTTCCGAGGGACAGGGTCGGGTGAGCAGTTCTTC.

The chain recombines TRBV28 with TRBJ1-1; TRBD1 might be the D (5 bases). The germline CDR1 and CDR2 sequences are MDHEN and SYDVKM. The CDR3 has 15 amino acids. Between the trimmed V and J ends, which lost 6 bases and 4 bases, there was a span of 18 bases. CDR3 residues: CASRGDRREVTEAFF. The DNA for the CDR3 is TGTGCCAGCAGGGGGGACCGGCGGGAGGTCACTGAAGCTTTCTTT.

This chain uses TRBV5-6 with TRBJ1-5; D not resolved. From germline, CDR1 is SGHDT and CDR2 YYEEEE. V gave up 1 base and J gave up 0 bases, with 5 bases separating them. This CDR3 is built from 14 residues. CDR3 in amino acids: CASSLLYSNQPQHF. CDR3 sequence (DNA): TGTGCCAGCAGCTTGCTGTATAGCAATCAGCCCCAGCATTTT.

V and J are TRBV18 and TRBJ1-5; unclear D gene. V was trimmed by 2 bases and J by 0 bases, leaving 14 bases between them. Looked up from germline, CDR1 is KGHSH and CDR2 is LQKENI. The CDR3 totals 17 residues. The CDR3 is CASSPSPSGNSNQPQHF. CDR3 bases: TGTGCCAGCTCACCATCCCCGTCCGGTAATAGCAATCAGCCCCAGCATTTT.

The chain is built from TRBV30 and TRBJ1-3, with 7 positions matching TRBD1. After removal of 1 base from V and 12 bases from J, the junction contained 6 bases not matched to a gene. The CDR3 length is 12 residues. Looked up from germline, CDR1 is GTSNPN and CDR2 is SVGIG (reference sequence). In nucleotides, the CDR3 is TGTGCCTGGAGTGGACAGGGTGGGGGCATATATTTT. It encodes CAWSGQGGGIYF.

The gene calls are TRBV5-1 and TRBJ1-1; D not certain. Looked up from germline, CDR1 is SGHRS and CDR2 is YFSETQ. The CDR3 loop spans 14 amino acids. V gave up 5 bases and J gave up 4 bases, with 15 bases separating them. CDR3 sequence (DNA): TGCGCCAGCAGTACGGACTTAATCGGCACTGAAGCTTTCTTT. Amino acid sequence: CASSTDLIGTEAFF.

The genes are TRBV7-9 and TRBJ2-7; TRBD2 matches 16 bases. CDR1 and CDR2 (germline): SEHNR, FQNEAQ (reference sequence). V trimming: 3 bases; J trimming: 6 bases; junction bases outside the gene matches: 8. The CDR3 runs to 17 residues. CDR3 region: CASSLGLAGGIRTEQYF. The CDR3 DNA follows: TGTGCCAGCAGCTTGGGACTAGCGGGAGGGATTCGGACCGAGCAGTACTTC.

V gene TRBV19 combines with J gene TRBJ1-6; the D gene is possibly TRBD1 (6 bases). The V gene lost 3 bases and the J gene lost 8 bases, with 11 bases spanning the gap. This CDR3 has 14 residues. Germline V gene sequence: CDR1 LNHDA, CDR2 SQIVND (reference sequence). DNA for the CDR3: TGTGCCAGTAGTATGGGGCAGGGGCATTCACCCCTCCACTTT. As protein: CASSMGQGHSPLHF.

This sequence joins TRBV6-1 and TRBJ1-1, with no clear D. The CDR3 spans 15 residues. Germline lookup yields CDR1 MNHNS and CDR2 SASEGT. V was trimmed by 0 bases and J by 1 base, leaving 9 bases between them. The CDR3 nucleotides are TGTGCCAGCAGTGAAGCGATCCGGGGGAACACTGAAGCTTTCTTT. Translated: CASSEAIRGNTEAFF.